This entry is about one T cell receptor beta chain. Its cognate antigen is unknown. This specimen belongs to a study of blood T cells in healthy people across ages. Regarding the study as a whole: The diversity estimates, figures obtained from one million T cells, were considered underestimates.

The CDR3 sequence is 15 residues long. V lost 4 bases and J lost 6, with 18 bases in between. Germline V gene data show CDR1 as SGHTA and CDR2 as FQGNSA. A J-beta primer mix and a sample-barcoded 5' primer were used in a second PCR of roughly 7 to 12 cycles. A 12-random-nucleotide template-switch adaptor tagged each cDNA molecule. One entry per CDR3 protein results from TCRdb running MiXCR on the 5' RACE reads. The table lists 850,000 to 1,100,000 distinct CDR3 sequences, less than 45% of them singletons. This sequence originates from a man between 18 and 29 years old in good health. The V gene is TRBV7-2, the J gene TRBJ1-1; D possibly corresponds to TRBD1 (5 bases). Sequenced: blood. Here the CDR3 DNA reads TGTGCCAGCAGCTCATGGGCGGGGGAACACTCTGAAGCTTTCTTT. Its translation is CASSSWAGEHSEAFF.